This T cell receptor beta chain was captured by sequencing in a study of blood T cells in healthy people across ages. Study-wide points: Diversity of TCR beta per million T cells declined in a roughly linear way with age. Higher naive T cell percentage went strongly together with higher TCR beta diversity.

The V gene's germline CDR1 is LGHNA and CDR2 YNFKEQ. CDR3 length: 15 amino acids. V gave up 1 base and J gave up 0 bases, with 9 bases separating them. Combining a sample-barcoded 5' primer with a J-beta primer mix, a second PCR ran for 7 to 11 cycles. Each of the samples gave a minimum of 3 million paired-end reads that contained CDR3. TCRdb independently ran MiXCR on the 5' RACE reads; one entry per CDR3 protein. Among almost 1 million distinct CDR3 sequences listed, just over 50% were seen once. On this clonotype itself: Its antigen remains unidentified.

This receptor was identified in a woman aged 55 to 70 in good health. Sequencing was carried out using blood. The chain uses TRBV4-2 and TRBJ1-2; D is uncertain. CDR3 sequence: CASSQVGLTNYGYTF. The DNA of the CDR3 is TGTGCCAGCAGCCAAGTCGGCCTCACTAACTATGGCTACACCTTC.